This passage covers 13 T cell receptor beta chains from one sample sequenced in a study of OX40 agonist ivuxolimab in advanced cancers. TCRdb's table, derived via immunoSEQ multiplex PCR, lists solely in-frame clones and lacks some. Among tens of thousands of clones listed, 85% to 90% were seen once. The sequencing here drew on CD4+ or CD8+ T cells sorted from blood, taken in a trial of the OX40 agonist ivuxolimab. Source of these receptors: an adult with an advanced solid tumor such as melanoma, head and neck, liver or kidney cancer.

V is TRBV5-1 and J is TRBJ2-7; TRBD1 agrees at 9 bases. V was clipped by 7 bases and J by 3 bases; unmatched bases: 11. CDR1 and CDR2 (germline): SGHRS, YFSETQ. The CDR3 is 15 residues long. CDR3 DNA sequence: TGCGCCAGCCGAGTGTCAACAGGGGGCATCTACGAGCAGTACTTC. Translated, it gives CASRVSTGGIYEQYF. Full variable domain (missing parts from reference TRBV5-1 and TRBJ2-7): KAGVTQTPRYLIKTRGQQVTLSCSPISGHRSVSWYQQTPGQGLQFLFEYFSETQRNKGNFPGRFSGRQFSNSRSEMNVSTLELGDSALYLCASRVSTGGIYEQYFGPGTRLTVT.

V is TRBV7-9 and J is TRBJ2-7, with 13 bases aligning to TRBD2. V lost 0 bases and J lost 6; bases outside the gene matches: 5. The CDR3 totals 16 residues. CDR1 and CDR2 from the germline V gene are SEHNR and FQNEAQ (reference sequence). The CDR3 spells CASSLASGLAGPEQYF. CDR3 bases: TGTGCCAGCAGCTTAGCCTCGGGACTAGCGGGACCCGAGCAGTACTTC. The variable domain in full, with the rest retrieved from reference TRBV7-9 and TRBJ2-7, is DTGVSQNPRHKITKRGQNVTFRCDPISEHNRLYWYRQTLGQGPEFLTYFQNEAQLEKSRLLSDRFSAERPKGSFSTLEIQRTEQGDSAMYLCASSLASGLAGPEQYFGPGTRLTVT.

The table lists this clone with a count of one. The chain joins TRBV15 to TRBJ2-2, with D tentatively TRBD1 (6 bases). This CDR3 contains 15 residues. Deletions cut 3 bases from V and 7 bases from J, with 15 bases between. The germline V gene encodes CDR1 LNHNV and CDR2 YYDKDF (reference sequence). The CDR3 sequence: CATSRWAGENGELFF. The CDR3 DNA follows: TGTGCCACCAGCAGGTGGGCAGGGGAGAACGGGGAGCTGTTTTTT.

The chain has TRBV15 and TRBJ2-1, with D possibly TRBD2 on 6 matching bases. Germline V gene sequence: CDR1 LNHNV, CDR2 YYDKDF (reference sequence). The CDR3 length is 13 residues. Trimming took 1 base from V and 10 from J, leaving 11 bases between them. The CDR3 region has the DNA TGTGCCACCAGCAGAGGGAACCTAGCGGAGCAGTTCTTC. Translating it yields CATSRGNLAEQFF.

The chain has TRBV11-3 and TRBJ2-5; TRBD2 matches at 13 bases. The ends lost 5 bases at V and 4 bases at J; junction bases unmatched: 4. This CDR3 has 15 amino acids. The germline V gene has CDR1 SGHNT and CDR2 YENEEA. Here the CDR3 DNA reads TGTGCCAGCAGCAAGGGACTAGCGGGAAGAGAGACCCAGTACTTC. It codes for CASSKGLAGRETQYF.

This chain links TRBV29-1 with TRBJ2-5; tentative D call: TRBD2 (5 bases). This CDR3 is 12 amino acids long. V was shortened by 3 bases and J by 5 bases, with 10 bases between the two germline ends. Germline V lookup: CDR1 SQVTM, CDR2 ANQGSEA. The CDR3 reads CSVEPSRETQYF. In DNA, the CDR3 is TGCAGCGTTGAGCCTAGCAGGGAGACCCAGTACTTC.

The gene calls are TRBV7-9 and TRBJ2-1; D uncertain. The V end was cut by 4 bases, the J end by 0 bases, with 10 bases between. The CDR3 sequence is 15 residues long. CDR1 is SEHNR and CDR2 is FQNEAQ in the germline V gene (reference sequence). DNA of the CDR3: TGTGCCAGCAGCTACTCATACTCCTCCTACAATGAGCAGTTCTTC. This sequence encodes CASSYSYSSYNEQFF.

The rearrangement joins TRBV2 to TRBJ2-1, with TRBD2 identical over 7 bases. The CDR3 extends over 12 amino acids. Looked up from germline, CDR1 is SNHLY and CDR2 is FYNNEI. J was trimmed by 9 bases and V by 3 bases; bases with no gene match: 2. Here the CDR3 DNA reads TGTGCCAGCAGTGAGGGGGGGAGTGAGCAGTTCTTC. It specifies CASSEGGSEQFF.

J is TRBJ2-5 and V is TRBV30; a possible D gene is TRBD1 (6 bases). The CDR3 sequence is 12 residues long. Germline CDR1 and CDR2: GTSNPN and SVGIG (reference sequence). Trimming took 0 bases from V and 11 from J, leaving 13 bases between them. The CDR3 protein is CAWSVRTRGQYF. The CDR3 DNA reads TGTGCCTGGAGTGTACGTACAAGGGGGCAGTACTTC. Supplemented by reference TRBV30 and TRBJ2-5, the full variable domain reads SQTIHQWPATLVQPVGSPLSLECTVEGTSNPNLYWYRQAAGRGLQLLFYSVGIGQISSEVPQNLSASRPQDRQFILSSKKLLLSDSGFYLCAWSVRTRGQYFGPGTRLLVL.

The rearrangement joins TRBV6-1 to TRBJ1-5; possible D gene TRBD1, 5 bases. Trimming shortened V by 10 bases and J by 2 bases, and 18 bases separated the two germline ends. The CDR3 runs 15 residues. Germline V gives CDR1 MNHNS, CDR2 SASEGT. CDR3: CATQGGAVGNQPQHF. In nucleotides, the CDR3 is TGTGCCACGCAAGGAGGGGCAGTTGGCAATCAGCCCCAGCATTTT.

The chain is built from TRBV28 and TRBJ2-7; no definite D call. Germline loops: CDR1 MDHEN, CDR2 SYDVKM. Trimming removed 5 bases at V and 4 bases at J, with 18 bases between. CDR3 length: 15 amino acids. The CDR3 DNA reads as TGTGCCAGCAGTCCCCCCCGGGTTGTAGTATACGAGCAGTACTTC. This gives the protein CASSPPRVVVYEQYF.

This clone was seen once. The chain joins TRBV7-3 to TRBJ2-2, with D possibly TRBD1 on 5 matching bases. V was cut by 3 bases and J by 5 bases, with 7 bases left in between. Germline V lookup: CDR1 SGHTA, CDR2 FQGTGA. The CDR3 runs to 13 residues. DNA for the CDR3: TGTGCCAGCAGCTTCAGGGAAACCGGGGAGCTGTTTTTT. Protein product: CASSFRETGELFF.

The chain recombines TRBV7-6 with TRBJ2-1, with TRBD2 matching 13 bases. Germline V gives CDR1 SGHVS, CDR2 FNYEAQ. The ends lost 5 bases at V and 0 bases at J; junction bases unmatched: 4. The CDR3 sequence is 17 residues long. CDR3 in amino acids: CASSPWTSGSSYNEQFF. The CDR3 DNA reads TGTGCCAGCAGCCCATGGACTAGCGGGAGCTCCTACAATGAGCAGTTCTTC.